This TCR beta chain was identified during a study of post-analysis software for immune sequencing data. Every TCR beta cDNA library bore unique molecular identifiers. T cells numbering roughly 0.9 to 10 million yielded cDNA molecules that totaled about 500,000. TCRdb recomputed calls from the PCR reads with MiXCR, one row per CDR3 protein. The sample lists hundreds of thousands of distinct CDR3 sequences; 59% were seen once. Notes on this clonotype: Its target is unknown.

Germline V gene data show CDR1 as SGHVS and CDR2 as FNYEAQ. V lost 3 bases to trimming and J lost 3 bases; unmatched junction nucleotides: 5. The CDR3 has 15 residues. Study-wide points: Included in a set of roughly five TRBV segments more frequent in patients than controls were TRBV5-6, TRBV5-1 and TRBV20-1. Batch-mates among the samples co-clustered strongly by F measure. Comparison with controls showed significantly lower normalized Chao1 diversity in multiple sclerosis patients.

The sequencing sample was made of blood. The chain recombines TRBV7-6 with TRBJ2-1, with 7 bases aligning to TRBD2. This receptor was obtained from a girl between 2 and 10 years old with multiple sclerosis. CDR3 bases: TGTGCCAGCAGCTTCACTAGCGCCATCTACAATGAGCAGTTCTTC. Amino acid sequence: CASSFTSAIYNEQFF.